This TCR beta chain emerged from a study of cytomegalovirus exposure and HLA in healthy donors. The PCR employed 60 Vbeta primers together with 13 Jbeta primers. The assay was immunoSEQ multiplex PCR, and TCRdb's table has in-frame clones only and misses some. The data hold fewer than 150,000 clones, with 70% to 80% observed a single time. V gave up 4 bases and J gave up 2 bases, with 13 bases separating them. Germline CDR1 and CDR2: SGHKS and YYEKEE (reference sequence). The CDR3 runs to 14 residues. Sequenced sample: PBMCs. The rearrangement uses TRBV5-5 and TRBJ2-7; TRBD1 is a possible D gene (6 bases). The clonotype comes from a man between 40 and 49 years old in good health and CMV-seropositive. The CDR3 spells CASSNNRAAYEQYF. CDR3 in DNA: TGTGCCAGCAGCAATAACAGGGCCGCCTACGAGCAGTACTTC.